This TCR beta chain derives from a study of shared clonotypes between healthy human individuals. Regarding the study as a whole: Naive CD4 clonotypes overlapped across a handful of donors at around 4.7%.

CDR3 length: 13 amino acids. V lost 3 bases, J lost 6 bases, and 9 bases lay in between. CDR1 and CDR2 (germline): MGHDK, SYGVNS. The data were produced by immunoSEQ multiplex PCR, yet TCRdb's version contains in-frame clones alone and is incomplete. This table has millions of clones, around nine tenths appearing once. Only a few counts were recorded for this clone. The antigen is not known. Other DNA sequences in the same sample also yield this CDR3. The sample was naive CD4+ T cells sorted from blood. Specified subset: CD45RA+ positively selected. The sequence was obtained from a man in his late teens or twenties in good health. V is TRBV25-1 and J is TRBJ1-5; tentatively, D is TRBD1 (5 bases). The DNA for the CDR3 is TGTGCCAGCAGTGACCAGGGAGGTCAGCCCCAGCATTTT. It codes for CASSDQGGQPQHF.